This T cell receptor (beta chain) was documented in a study of control samples from healthy donors and cancer patients. Trimming took 6 bases from V and 6 from J, leaving 18 bases between them. This CDR3 is 15 amino acids long. From germline, CDR1 is MNHEY and CDR2 SMNVEV (reference sequence). Here immunoSEQ multiplex PCR was the method, and the copy in TCRdb shows in-frame clones only, minus some. This table has 60,000 or so clones, roughly 95% appearing once. The gene calls are TRBV27 and TRBJ2-1; the D gene is possibly TRBD2 (7 bases). Source material: blood. This receptor was identified in a young woman in good health. Here the CDR3 reads CASRARGAGANEQFF. The CDR3 DNA follows: TGTGCCAGCAGGGCACGGGGGGCCGGGGCCAATGAGCAGTTCTTC.